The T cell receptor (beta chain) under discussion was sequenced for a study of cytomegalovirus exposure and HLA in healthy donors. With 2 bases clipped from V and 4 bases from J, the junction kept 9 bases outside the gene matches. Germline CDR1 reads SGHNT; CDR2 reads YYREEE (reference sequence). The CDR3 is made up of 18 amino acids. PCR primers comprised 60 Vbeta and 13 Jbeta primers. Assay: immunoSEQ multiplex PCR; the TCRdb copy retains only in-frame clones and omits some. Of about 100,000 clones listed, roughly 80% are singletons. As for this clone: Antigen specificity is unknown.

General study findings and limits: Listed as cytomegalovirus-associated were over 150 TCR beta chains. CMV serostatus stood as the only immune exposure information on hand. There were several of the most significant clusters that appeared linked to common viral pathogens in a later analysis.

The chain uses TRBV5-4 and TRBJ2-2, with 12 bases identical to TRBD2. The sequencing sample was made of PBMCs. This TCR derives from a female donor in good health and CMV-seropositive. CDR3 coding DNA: TGTGCCAGCAGCTTAGATAGCCTAGCGGGAGGGCCCACCGGGGAGCTGTTTTTT. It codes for CASSLDSLAGGPTGELFF.